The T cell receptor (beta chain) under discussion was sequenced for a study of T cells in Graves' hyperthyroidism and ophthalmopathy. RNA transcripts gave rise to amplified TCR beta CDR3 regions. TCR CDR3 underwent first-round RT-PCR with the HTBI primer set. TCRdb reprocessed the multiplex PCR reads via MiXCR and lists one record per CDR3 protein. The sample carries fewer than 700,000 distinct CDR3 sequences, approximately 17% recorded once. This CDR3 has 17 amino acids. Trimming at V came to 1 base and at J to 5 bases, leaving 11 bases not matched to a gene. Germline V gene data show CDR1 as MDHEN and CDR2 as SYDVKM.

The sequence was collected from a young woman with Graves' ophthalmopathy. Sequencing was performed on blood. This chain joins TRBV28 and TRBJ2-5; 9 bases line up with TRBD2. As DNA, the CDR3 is TGTGCCAGCAGTTTATCGGTGAAGGTAGCGGGAGATGAGACCCAGTACTTC. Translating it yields CASSLSVKVAGDETQYF.